A selection of T cell receptor beta chains follows, all from one sample in a study of T cell repertoires in cytomegalovirus infection. TCRdb re-called the reads with MiXCR, one entry per CDR3 protein. The sample has some 200,000 distinct CDR3 sequences, roughly a fifth seen once. The sample consisted of PBMCs. The receptors here all came from a human donor in good health (CMV status not recorded). Some clones in this sample may be carry-over from other donors' samples. CDR3s include the opening cysteine and the closing phenylalanine or tryptophan. The D gene is left open where the match is weak. A row's size may be missing; if present it is once, few, many or a size class.

j_call v_call d_call clone_size cdr3_nt cdr3_aa
TRBJ2-1 TRBV12-3/TRBV12-4 NA NA TGTGCCAGCAGTTTGTTGCTCCGAAATGAGCAGTTCTTC CASSLLLRNEQFF
TRBJ2-7 TRBV7-9 NA many TGTGCCAGCAGCAAACGCCTGGTGTTCGGCAGGGCCTACGAGCAGTACTTC CASSKRLVFGRAYEQYF
TRBJ2-2 TRBV5-1 TRBD2 NA TGCGCCAGCAGCGTGGGACTAGTGAGTGACACCGGGGAGCTGTTTTTT CASSVGLVSDTGELFF
TRBJ1-2 TRBV5-1 TRBD1 NA TGCGCCAGCAGCTTGACGGGACAGAACTATGGCTACACCTTC CASSLTGQNYGYTF
TRBJ1-6 TRBV7-9 NA many TGTGCCAGCAGCGAGGAGAGCCCAGTAGTACCCCTCCACTTT CASSEESPVVPLHF
TRBJ2-7 TRBV4-2 TRBD2 many TGTGCCAGCAGCCAGCAGGGGACTAGCGGGGCCTACGAGCAGTACTTC CASSQQGTSGAYEQYF
TRBJ2-7 TRBV28 NA many TGTGCCAGCAGTACATACGGGGTAACGACAGGCGAGCAGTACTTC CASSTYGVTTGEQYF
TRBJ2-1 TRBV6-2/TRBV6-3 NA NA TGTGCCAGCAGTTACTCGGTCGGGAGTTACAATGAGCAGTTCTTC CASSYSVGSYNEQFF
TRBJ2-2 TRBV12-3/TRBV12-4 NA few TGTGCCAGCAGCCGGGGACTCAGGAACACCGGGGAGCTGTTTTTT CASSRGLRNTGELFF
TRBJ2-1 TRBV6-1 NA many TGTGCCAGCAGTGGTGGGGACCCCAATGAGCAGTTCTTC CASSGGDPNEQFF